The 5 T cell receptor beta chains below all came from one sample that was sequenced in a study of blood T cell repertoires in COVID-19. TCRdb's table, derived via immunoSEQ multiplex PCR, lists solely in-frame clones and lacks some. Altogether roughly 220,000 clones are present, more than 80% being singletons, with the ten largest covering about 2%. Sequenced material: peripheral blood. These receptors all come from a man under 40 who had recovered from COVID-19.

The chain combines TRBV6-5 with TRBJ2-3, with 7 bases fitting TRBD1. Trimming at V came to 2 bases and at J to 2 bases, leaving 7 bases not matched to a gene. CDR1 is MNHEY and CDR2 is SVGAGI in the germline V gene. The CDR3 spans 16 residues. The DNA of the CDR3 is TGTGCCAGCAGTTACAAGGGGGCTCCCTACACAGATACGCAGTATTTT. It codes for CASSYKGAPYTDTQYF.

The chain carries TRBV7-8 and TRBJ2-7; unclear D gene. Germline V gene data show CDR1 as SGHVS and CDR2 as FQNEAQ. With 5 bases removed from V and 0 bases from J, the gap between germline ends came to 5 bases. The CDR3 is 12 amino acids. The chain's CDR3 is CASSPSSYEQYF. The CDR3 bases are TGTGCCAGCAGCCCGTCCTCCTACGAGCAGTACTTC.

The CDR3: CASRTGLRTEAFF. The CDR3 nucleotides read TGTGCCAGCAGGACAGGGTTACGGACTGAAGCTTTCTTT. The chain joins TRBV6-5 to TRBJ1-1; 7 bases are a match to TRBD1. CDR3 size: 13 residues. CDR1 and CDR2 from the germline V gene are MNHEY and SVGAGI. The trim removed 6 bases at V and 5 bases at J, leaving 6 bases unmatched.

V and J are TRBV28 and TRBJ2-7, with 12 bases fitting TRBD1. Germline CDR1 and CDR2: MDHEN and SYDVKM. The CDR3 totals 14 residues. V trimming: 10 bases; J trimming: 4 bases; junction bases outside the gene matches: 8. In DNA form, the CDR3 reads TGTGCCATTTTAGAGGGACAGGGGGCATACGAGCAGTACTTC. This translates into CAILEGQGAYEQYF. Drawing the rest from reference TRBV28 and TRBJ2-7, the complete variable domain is DVKVTQSSRYLVKRTGEKVFLECVQDMDHENMFWYRQDPGLGLRLIYFSYDVKMKEKGDIPEGYSVSREKKERFSLILESASTNQTSMYLCAILEGQGAYEQYFGPGTRLTVT.

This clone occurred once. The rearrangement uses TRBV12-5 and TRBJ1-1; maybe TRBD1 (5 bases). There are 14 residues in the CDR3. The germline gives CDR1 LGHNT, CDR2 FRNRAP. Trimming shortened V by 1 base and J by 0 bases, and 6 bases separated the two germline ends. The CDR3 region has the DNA TGTGCTAGTGGTTTGGAGGGGTTGAACACTGAAGCTTTCTTT. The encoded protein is CASGLEGLNTEAFF.